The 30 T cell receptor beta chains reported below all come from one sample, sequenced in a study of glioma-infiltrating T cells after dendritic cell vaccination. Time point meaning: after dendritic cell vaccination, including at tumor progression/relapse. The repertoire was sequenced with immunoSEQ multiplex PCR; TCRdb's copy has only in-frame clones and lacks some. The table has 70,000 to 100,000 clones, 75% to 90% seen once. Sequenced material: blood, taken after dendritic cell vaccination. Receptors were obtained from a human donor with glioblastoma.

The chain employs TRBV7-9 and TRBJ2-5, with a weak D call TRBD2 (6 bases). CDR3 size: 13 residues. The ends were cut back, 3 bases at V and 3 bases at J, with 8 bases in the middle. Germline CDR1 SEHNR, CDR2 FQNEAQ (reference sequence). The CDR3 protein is CASSLGLEETQYF. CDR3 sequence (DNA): TGTGCCAGCAGCTTGGGACTGGAAGAGACCCAGTACTTC. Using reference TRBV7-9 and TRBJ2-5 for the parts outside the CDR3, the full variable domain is DTGVSQNPRHKITKRGQNVTFRCDPISEHNRLYWYRQTLGQGPEFLTYFQNEAQLEKSRLLSDRFSAERPKGSFSTLEIQRTEQGDSAMYLCASSLGLEETQYFGPGTRLLVL.

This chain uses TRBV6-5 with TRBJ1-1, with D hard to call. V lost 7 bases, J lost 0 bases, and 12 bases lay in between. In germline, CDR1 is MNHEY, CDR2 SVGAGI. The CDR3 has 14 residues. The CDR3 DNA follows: TGTGCCAGCACCGAAAACTCCATGAACACTGAAGCTTTCTTT. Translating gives CASTENSMNTEAFF.

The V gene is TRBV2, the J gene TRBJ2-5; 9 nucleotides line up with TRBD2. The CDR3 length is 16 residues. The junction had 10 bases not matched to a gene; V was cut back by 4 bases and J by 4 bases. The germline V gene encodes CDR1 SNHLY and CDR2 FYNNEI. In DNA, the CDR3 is TGTGCCAGCAGTGTATCTAGCGGGGCCACCGGAGAGACCCAGTACTTC. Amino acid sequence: CASSVSSGATGETQYF. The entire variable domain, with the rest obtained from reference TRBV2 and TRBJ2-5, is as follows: EPEVTQTPSHQVTQMGQEVILRCVPISNHLYFYWYRQILGQKVEFLVSFYNNEISEKSEIFDDQFSVERPDGSNFTLKIRSTKLEDSAMYFCASSVSSGATGETQYFGPGTRLLVL.

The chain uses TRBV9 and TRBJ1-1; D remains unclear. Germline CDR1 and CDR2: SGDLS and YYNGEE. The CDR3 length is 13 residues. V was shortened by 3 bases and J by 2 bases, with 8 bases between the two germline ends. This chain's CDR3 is CASSAHSNTEAFF. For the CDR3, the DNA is TGTGCCAGCAGCGCCCACAGTAACACTGAAGCTTTCTTT. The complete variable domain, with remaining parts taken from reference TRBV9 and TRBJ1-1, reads DSGVTQTPKHLITATGQRVTLRCSPRSGDLSVYWYQQSLDQGLQFLIQYYNGEERAKGNILERFSAQQFPDLHSELNLSSLELGDSALYFCASSAHSNTEAFFGQGTRLTVV.

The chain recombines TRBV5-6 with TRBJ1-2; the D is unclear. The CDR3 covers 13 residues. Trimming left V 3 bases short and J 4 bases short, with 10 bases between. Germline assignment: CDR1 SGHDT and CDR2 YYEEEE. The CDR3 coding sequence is TGTGCCAGCAGCTCTACCTCGTCCTATGGCTACACCTTC. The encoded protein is CASSSTSSYGYTF.

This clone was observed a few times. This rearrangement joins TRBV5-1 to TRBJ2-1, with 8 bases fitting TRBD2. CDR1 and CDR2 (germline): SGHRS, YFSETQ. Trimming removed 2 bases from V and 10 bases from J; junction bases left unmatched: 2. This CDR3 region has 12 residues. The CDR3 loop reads CASSFGLAEQFF. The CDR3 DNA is TGCGCCAGCAGCTTCGGACTAGCAGAGCAGTTCTTC.

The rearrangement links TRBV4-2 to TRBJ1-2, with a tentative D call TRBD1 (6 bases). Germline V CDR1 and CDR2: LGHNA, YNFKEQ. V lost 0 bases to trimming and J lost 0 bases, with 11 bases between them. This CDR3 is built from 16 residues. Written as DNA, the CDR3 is TGTGCCAGCAGCCAAGATGTAGGACAGTCTAACTATGGCTACACCTTC. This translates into CASSQDVGQSNYGYTF.

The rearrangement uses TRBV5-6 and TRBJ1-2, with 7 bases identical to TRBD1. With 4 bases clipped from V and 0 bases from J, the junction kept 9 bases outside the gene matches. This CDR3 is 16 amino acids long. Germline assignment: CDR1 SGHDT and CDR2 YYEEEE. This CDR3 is CASSRRGTVPNYGYTF. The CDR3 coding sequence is TGTGCCAGCAGCAGGCGCGGGACAGTTCCTAACTATGGCTACACCTTC.

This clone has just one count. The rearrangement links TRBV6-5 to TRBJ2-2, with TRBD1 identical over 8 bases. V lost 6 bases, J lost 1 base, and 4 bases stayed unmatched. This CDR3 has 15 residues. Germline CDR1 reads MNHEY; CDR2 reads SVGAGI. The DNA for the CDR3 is TGTGCCAGCAGACGGGACAGGCGGAACACCGGGGAGCTGTTTTTT. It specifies CASRRDRRNTGELFF.

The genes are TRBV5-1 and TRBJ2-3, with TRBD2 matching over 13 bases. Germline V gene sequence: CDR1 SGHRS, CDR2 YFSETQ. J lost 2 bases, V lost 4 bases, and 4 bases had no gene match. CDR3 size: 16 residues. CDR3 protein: CASSLTSGGPTDTQYF. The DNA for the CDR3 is TGCGCCAGCAGCCTGACTAGCGGGGGGCCCACAGATACGCAGTATTTT. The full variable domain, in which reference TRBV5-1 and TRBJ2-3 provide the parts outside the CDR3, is KAGVTQTPRYLIKTRGQQVTLSCSPISGHRSVSWYQQTPGQGLQFLFEYFSETQRNKGNFPGRFSGRQFSNSRSEMNVSTLELGDSALYLCASSLTSGGPTDTQYFGPGTRLTVL.

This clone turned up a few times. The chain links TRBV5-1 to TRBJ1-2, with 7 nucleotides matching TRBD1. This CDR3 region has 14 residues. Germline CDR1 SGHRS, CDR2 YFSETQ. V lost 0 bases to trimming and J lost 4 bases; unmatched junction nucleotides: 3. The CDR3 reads CASSLGQGGYGYTF. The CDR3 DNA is TGCGCCAGCAGCTTGGGACAGGGTGGCTATGGCTACACCTTC.

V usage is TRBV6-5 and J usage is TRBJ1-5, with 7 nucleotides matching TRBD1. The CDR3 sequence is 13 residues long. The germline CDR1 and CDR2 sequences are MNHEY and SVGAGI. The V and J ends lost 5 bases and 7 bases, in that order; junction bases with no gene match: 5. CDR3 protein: CASSNRGGQPQHF. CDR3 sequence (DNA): TGTGCCAGCAGTAACAGGGGTGGGCAGCCCCAGCATTTT.

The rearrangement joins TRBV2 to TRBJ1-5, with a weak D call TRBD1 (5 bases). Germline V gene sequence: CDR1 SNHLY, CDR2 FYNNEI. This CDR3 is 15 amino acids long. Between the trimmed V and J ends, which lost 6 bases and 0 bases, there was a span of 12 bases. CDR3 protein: CASRETDNSNQPQHF. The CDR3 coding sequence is TGTGCCAGCAGAGAGACAGATAATAGCAATCAGCCCCAGCATTTT.

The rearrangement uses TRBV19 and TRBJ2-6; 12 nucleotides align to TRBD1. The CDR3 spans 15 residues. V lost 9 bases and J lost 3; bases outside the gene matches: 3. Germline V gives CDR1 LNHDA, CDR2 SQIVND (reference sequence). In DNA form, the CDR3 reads TGTGCCAGCGGGACAGGGGGCATTGGGGCCAACGTCCTGACTTTC. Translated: CASGTGGIGANVLTF.

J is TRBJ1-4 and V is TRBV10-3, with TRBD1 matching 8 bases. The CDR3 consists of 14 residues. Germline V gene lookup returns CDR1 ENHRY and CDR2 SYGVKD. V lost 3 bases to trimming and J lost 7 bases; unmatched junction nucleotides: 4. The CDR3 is CAISDSGTGEKLFF. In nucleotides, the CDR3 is TGTGCCATCAGTGACTCCGGGACAGGTGAAAAACTGTTTTTT.

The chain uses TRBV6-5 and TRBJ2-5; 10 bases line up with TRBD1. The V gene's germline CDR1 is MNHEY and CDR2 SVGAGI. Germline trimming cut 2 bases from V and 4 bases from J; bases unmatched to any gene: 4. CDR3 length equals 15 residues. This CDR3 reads CASSYRTGGAETQYF. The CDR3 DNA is TGTGCCAGCAGTTACAGGACAGGGGGTGCAGAGACCCAGTACTTC.

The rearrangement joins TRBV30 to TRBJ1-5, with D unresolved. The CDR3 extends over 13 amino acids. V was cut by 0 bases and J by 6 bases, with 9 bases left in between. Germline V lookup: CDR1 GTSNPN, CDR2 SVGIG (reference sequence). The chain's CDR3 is CAWSVGSGQPQHF. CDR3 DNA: TGTGCCTGGAGTGTGGGTTCAGGTCAGCCCCAGCATTTT.

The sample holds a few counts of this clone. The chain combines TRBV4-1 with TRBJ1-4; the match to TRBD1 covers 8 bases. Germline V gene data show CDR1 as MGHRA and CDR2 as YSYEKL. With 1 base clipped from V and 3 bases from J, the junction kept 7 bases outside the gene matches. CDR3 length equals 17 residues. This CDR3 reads CASSQVHRGEANEKLFF. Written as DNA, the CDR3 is TGCGCCAGCAGCCAAGTACACAGGGGGGAAGCTAATGAAAAACTGTTTTTT.

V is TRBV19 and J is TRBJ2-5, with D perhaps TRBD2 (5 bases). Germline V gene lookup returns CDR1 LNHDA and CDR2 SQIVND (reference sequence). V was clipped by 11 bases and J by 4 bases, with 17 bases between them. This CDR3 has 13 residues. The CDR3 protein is CASGDSSRETQYF. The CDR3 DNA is TGTGCCTCCGGGGATAGTTCACGAGAGACCCAGTACTTC.

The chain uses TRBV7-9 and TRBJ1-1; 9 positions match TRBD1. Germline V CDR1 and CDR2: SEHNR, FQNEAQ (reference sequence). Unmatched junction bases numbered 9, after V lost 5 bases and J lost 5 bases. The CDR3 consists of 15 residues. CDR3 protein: CASSEGQGSATEAFF. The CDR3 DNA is TGTGCCAGCAGCGAAGGACAGGGGTCGGCTACTGAAGCTTTCTTT.

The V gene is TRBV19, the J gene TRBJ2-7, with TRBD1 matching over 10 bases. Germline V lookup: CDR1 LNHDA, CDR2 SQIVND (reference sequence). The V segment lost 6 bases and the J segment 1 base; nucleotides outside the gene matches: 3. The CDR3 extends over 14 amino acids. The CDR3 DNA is TGTGCCAGTAGCGGGACAGGGGTTTCCTACGAGCAGTACTTC. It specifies CASSGTGVSYEQYF.

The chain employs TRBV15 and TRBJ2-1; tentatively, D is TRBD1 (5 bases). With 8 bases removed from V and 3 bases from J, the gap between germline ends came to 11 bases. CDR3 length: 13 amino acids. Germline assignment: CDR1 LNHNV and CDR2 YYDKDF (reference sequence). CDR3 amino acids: CATRKDNYNEQFF. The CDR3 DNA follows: TGTGCCACCCGGAAGGACAACTACAATGAGCAGTTCTTC. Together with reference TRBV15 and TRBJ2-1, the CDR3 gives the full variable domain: DAMVIQNPRYQVTQFGKPVTLSCSQTLNHNVMYWYQQKSSQAPKLLFHYYDKDFNNEADTPDNFQSRRPNTSFCFLDIRSPGLGDTAMYLCATRKDNYNEQFFGPGTRLTVL.

The chain's CDR3 is CASRSEGGGEGFYEQYF. CDR3 DNA sequence: TGTGCCAGCAGGTCAGAGGGTGGGGGGGAAGGCTTCTACGAGCAGTACTTC. The J gene is TRBJ2-7, the V gene TRBV7-6; 7 nucleotides align to TRBD2. The CDR3 extends over 17 amino acids. Losses at the gene ends were 6 bases for V and 3 bases for J; bases not matched to a gene: 17. Germline assignment: CDR1 SGHVS and CDR2 FNYEAQ. Based on the CDR3 plus reference TRBV7-6 and TRBJ2-7, the full variable domain is GAGVSQSPRYKVTKRGQDVALRCDPISGHVSLYWYRQALGQGPEFLTYFNYEAQQDKSGLPNDRFSAERPEGSISTLTIQRTEQRDSAMYRCASRSEGGGEGFYEQYFGPGTRLTVT.

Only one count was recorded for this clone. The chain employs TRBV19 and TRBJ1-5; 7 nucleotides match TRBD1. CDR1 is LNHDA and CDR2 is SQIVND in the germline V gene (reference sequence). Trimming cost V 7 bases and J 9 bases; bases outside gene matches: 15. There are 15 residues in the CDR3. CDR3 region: CASTDGQAAARPQHF. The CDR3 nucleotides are TGTGCCAGTACCGACGGACAGGCCGCAGCTCGGCCCCAGCATTTT.

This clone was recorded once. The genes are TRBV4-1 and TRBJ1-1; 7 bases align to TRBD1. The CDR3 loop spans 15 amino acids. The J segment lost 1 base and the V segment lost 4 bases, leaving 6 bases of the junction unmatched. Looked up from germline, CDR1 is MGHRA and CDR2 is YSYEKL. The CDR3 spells CASSPQDRPNTEAFF. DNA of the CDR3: TGCGCCAGCAGCCCTCAGGACAGGCCGAACACTGAAGCTTTCTTT.

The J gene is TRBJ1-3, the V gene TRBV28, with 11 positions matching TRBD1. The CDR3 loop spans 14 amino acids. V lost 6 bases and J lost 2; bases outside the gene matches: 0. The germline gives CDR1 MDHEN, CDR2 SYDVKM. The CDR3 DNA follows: TGTGCCAGCAGGGGACAGGGGGCTGGAAACACCATATATTTT. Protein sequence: CASRGQGAGNTIYF.

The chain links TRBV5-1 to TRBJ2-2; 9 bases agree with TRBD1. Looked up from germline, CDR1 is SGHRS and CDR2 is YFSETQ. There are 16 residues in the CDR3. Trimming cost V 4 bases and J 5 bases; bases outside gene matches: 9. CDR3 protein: CASSPGQGRSTGELFF. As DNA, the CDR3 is TGCGCCAGCAGCCCCGGACAGGGGCGGTCGACCGGGGAGCTGTTTTTT.

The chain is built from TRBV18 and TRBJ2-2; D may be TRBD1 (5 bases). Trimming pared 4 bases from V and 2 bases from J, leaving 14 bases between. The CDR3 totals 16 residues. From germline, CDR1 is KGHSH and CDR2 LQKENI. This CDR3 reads CASSLQGSYNTGELFF. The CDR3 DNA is TGTGCCAGCTCACTGCAGGGTAGTTACAACACCGGGGAGCTGTTTTTT.

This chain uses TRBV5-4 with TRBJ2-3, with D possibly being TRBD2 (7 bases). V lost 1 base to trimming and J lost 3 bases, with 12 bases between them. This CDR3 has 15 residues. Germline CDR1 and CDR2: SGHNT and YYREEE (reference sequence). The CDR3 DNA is TGTGCCAGCAGCTTGACAGGGAGGGGGACAGATACGCAGTATTTT. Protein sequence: CASSLTGRGTDTQYF.

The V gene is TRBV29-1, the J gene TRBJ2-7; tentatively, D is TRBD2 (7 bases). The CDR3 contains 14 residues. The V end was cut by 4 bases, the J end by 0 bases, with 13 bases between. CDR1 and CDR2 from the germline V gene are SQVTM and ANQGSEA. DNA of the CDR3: TGCAGCGTTGGAGGGGGGGATCCCTCCTACGAGCAGTACTTC. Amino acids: CSVGGGDPSYEQYF.